This is a list of T cell receptor beta chains from one sample in a study of technical replicates of blood from a handful of donors. Sequenced by immunoSEQ multiplex PCR; TCRdb stores in-frame clones only, minus some. The repertoire holds around 67,000 clones, 92% seen once, with approximately 0.4% in the top ten. Material: T cells isolated from PBMCs. All receptors derive from a human donor in good health. Both conserved end residues are trimmed from each CDR3.

TRBV5-1,TRBJ1-1,ASSLEGGLPNTEAF
TRBV11-3,TRBJ1-3,ASSPSPGQRANTIY
TRBV10-1,TRBJ2-1,AVGLAETNEQF
TRBV9,TRBJ2-3,ASSAGTSGMADTQY
TRBV11-3,TRBJ2-1,ASSIYSDNEQF
TRBV4-3,TRBJ2-5,ASSRTVEETQY
TRBV25-1,TRBJ1-1,ASTDRRNTEAF
TRBV9,TRBJ1-4,ASSAGRGSQEKLF
TRBV29-1,TRBJ1-1,SVEGTEPEAF
TRBV5-6,TRBJ2-3,ASSLIGADTQY
TRBV6-1,TRBJ2-7,ASTLTSYEQY
TRBV28,TRBJ2-1,ASRGRDSAYNEQF
TRBV7-9,TRBJ2-2,ASSGGTWNTGELF
TRBV5-4,TRBJ1-5,ASSSQGSYQPQH
TRBV27,TRBJ1-2,ASSLIGGGYGYT
TRBV9,TRBJ2-7,ASSRQGGSYEQY
TRBV12-5,TRBJ1-5,ASGLVLIGTPHQPQH
TRBV28,TRBJ2-1,ASSLGLAGNNEQF
TRBV30,TRBJ2-4,AWTLGGKNIQY
TRBV30,TRBJ1-2,AWSVGDTRGYT
TRBV19,TRBJ2-1,ASAVSSYNEQF
TRBV19,TRBJ1-4,ASRPGQGNEKLF
TRBV9,TRBJ2-2,ASRDRGNTGELF
TRBV19,TRBJ1-5,ASSIGGGVGGQPQH
TRBV27,TRBJ2-7,ASSLSPISPHEQY
TRBV7-9,TRBJ1-2,ASSLVGDGYT
TRBV30,TRBJ2-1,AWGSGSGQF
TRBV4-3,TRBJ2-3,ASSVSPYGKADTQY
TRBV5-1,TRBJ2-3,ASSFGQGPDTQY
TRBV29-1,TRBJ1-1,SARGQGNTEAF
TRBV4-3,TRBJ2-1,ASSRIIGTSGSKGNEQF
TRBV2,TRBJ2-7,ASSESVERPLDEQY
TRBV6-6,TRBJ2-3,ASSPLDSRRTQY
TRBV19,TRBJ2-7,ASSIGGGPWSEQY
TRBV11-2,TRBJ2-7,ASSLTGGPYEQY
TRBV5-1,TRBJ2-3,ASSLVEGSTDTQY
TRBV28,TRBJ2-1,ASSPGTSGYNEQF
TRBV6-6,TRBJ2-5,ASVERVSQETQY
TRBV29-1,TRBJ2-7,SVEVAGVLNEQY
TRBV2,TRBJ2-1,ASPPPGLAGNEQF
TRBV30,TRBJ2-6,AWIGGLGANVLT
TRBV7-2,TRBJ2-2,ASSSLTAGELF
TRBV7-8,TRBJ2-7,ASSLGTSGFFEQY
TRBV2,TRBJ2-7,ASRPPGTSSFHEQY
TRBV10-3,TRBJ2-3,AISEKREPDTQY
TRBV6-5,TRBJ2-7,ASSRQGGGYEQY
TRBV5-4,TRBJ1-2,ASSLAGGHGYT
TRBV7-6,TRBJ2-7,ASSLSRAGVGEQY
TRBV14,TRBJ2-4,ASSHSLAGGAAKNIQY
TRBV6-5,TRBJ2-7,ASSYRQGESEQY
TRBV7-6,TRBJ2-1,ASSLPELTGTSYNEQF
TRBV4-1,TRBJ1-1,ASSGARTNTEAF
TRBV27,TRBJ2-2,ASSFREAGELF
TRBV10-3,TRBJ2-1,ALSRDSSYNEQF